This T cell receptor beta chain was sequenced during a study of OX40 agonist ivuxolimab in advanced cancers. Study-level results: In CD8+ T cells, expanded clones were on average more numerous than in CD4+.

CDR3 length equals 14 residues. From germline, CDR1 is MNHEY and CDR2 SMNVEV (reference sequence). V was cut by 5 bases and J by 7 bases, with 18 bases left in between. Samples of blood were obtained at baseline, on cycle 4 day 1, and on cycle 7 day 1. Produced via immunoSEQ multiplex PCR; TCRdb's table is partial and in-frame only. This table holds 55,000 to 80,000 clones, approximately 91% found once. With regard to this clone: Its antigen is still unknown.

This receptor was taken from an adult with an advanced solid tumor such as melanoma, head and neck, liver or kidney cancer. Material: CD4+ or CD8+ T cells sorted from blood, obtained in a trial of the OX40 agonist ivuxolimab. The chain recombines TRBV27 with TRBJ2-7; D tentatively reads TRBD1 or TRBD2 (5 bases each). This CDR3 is CASSRGATPGEQYF. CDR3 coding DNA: TGTGCCAGCAGTCGAGGGGCCACCCCAGGGGAGCAGTACTTC.